This is a list of T cell receptor beta chains from one sample in a study of T cell responses to AZD1222 COVID-19 vaccine. The protocol was immunoSEQ multiplex PCR, while the TCRdb copy is restricted to in-frame clones and leaves out a portion. Of 80,000 to 100,000 clones listed, 86% were seen once; the top ten hold 5.6%. The source material was peripheral blood, sampled 28 days after the second AZD1222 dose. These receptors originate from an adult who received the AZD1222 COVID-19 vaccine. CDR3s include the opening cysteine and the closing phenylalanine or tryptophan. The D gene is left open where the match is weak. Rows may omit the clone size; those that give it use once, few, many or a size class.

clone size: NA; V gene: TRBV10-2; J gene: TRBJ2-3; D gene: TRBD2; CDR3 DNA: TGCGCCAGCAGTGGAGCGGGAGGGCCTCCAGATACGCAGTATTTT; CDR3 protein: CASSGAGGPPDTQYF
clone size: NA; V gene: TRBV10-1; J gene: TRBJ2-7; D gene: NA; CDR3 DNA: TGCGCCAGCAGTGAGTCCGGGGACTGGAGCGAGCAGTACTTC; CDR3 protein: CASSESGDWSEQYF
clone size: NA; V gene: TRBV6-5; J gene: TRBJ2-3; D gene: NA; CDR3 DNA: TGTGCCAGCAGTTACCAGAGACTAGGGCCAGATACGCAGTATTTT; CDR3 protein: CASSYQRLGPDTQYF
clone size: NA; V gene: TRBV24-1; J gene: TRBJ1-1; D gene: NA; CDR3 DNA: TGTGCCACCAGTGATTTAGGCAGGGACTTCCCTATCTCTGAAGCTTTCTTT; CDR3 protein: CATSDLGRDFPISEAFF
clone size: NA; V gene: TRBV18; J gene: TRBJ2-7; D gene: TRBD1; CDR3 DNA: TGTGCCAGCTCACCGGGACAGAACTACGAGCAGTACTTC; CDR3 protein: CASSPGQNYEQYF
clone size: once; V gene: TRBV18; J gene: TRBJ2-4; D gene: NA; CDR3 DNA: TGTGCCAGCTCACCAACAGGGCTAGCCAAAAACATTCAGTACTTC; CDR3 protein: CASSPTGLAKNIQYF
clone size: NA; V gene: TRBV5-5; J gene: TRBJ1-1; D gene: NA; CDR3 DNA: TGTGCCAGCAAATGGGGGGTCAATCAGAACACTGAAGCTTTCTTT; CDR3 protein: CASKWGVNQNTEAFF
clone size: NA; V gene: TRBV11-2; J gene: TRBJ1-3; D gene: NA; CDR3 DNA: TGTGCCAGCAGCGCTGATGTGGGCTCTGGAAACACCATATATTTT; CDR3 protein: CASSADVGSGNTIYF
clone size: NA; V gene: TRBV19; J gene: TRBJ2-2; D gene: NA; CDR3 DNA: TGTGCCAGTAGTCCCCGACAGAACACCGGGGAGCTGTTTTTT; CDR3 protein: CASSPRQNTGELFF
clone size: NA; V gene: TRBV6-5; J gene: TRBJ2-4; D gene: TRBD2; CDR3 DNA: TGTGCCAGCAGGGCCGGGACTACCACTCTTATTCAGTACTTC; CDR3 protein: CASRAGTTTLIQYF
clone size: NA; V gene: TRBV18; J gene: TRBJ1-1; D gene: TRBD1; CDR3 DNA: TGTGCCAGCTCAGCAAACAGGGGGCAAGGAACTGAAGCTTTCTTT; CDR3 protein: CASSANRGQGTEAFF
clone size: NA; V gene: TRBV3-1/TRBV3-2; J gene: TRBJ2-2; D gene: NA; CDR3 DNA: TGTGCCAGCAGCCAAGATGTCGGGGGGCGCAACACCGGGGAGCTGTTTTTT; CDR3 protein: CASSQDVGGRNTGELFF
clone size: NA; V gene: TRBV7-2; J gene: TRBJ2-7; D gene: NA; CDR3 DNA: TGTGCCAGCAGCTTTAACAGGGGTGGCGGGAGAATCGGAGAGCAGTACTTC; CDR3 protein: CASSFNRGGGRIGEQYF
clone size: NA; V gene: TRBV28; J gene: TRBJ2-1; D gene: NA; CDR3 DNA: TGTGCCAGCAGTGCCCCGGGGGTGGGCAATGAGCAGTTCTTC; CDR3 protein: CASSAPGVGNEQFF
clone size: NA; V gene: TRBV18; J gene: TRBJ1-5; D gene: NA; CDR3 DNA: TGTGCCAGCTCACCCGTGAGGGGGGCCTTCGAGAATCGTCAGCCCCAGCATTTT; CDR3 protein: CASSPVRGAFENRQPQHF
clone size: NA; V gene: TRBV24-1; J gene: TRBJ1-2; D gene: NA; CDR3 DNA: TGTGCCACCAGTGAGCGGACCCTGACAGGACGATATGGCTACACCTTC; CDR3 protein: CATSERTLTGRYGYTF
clone size: NA; V gene: TRBV15; J gene: TRBJ1-6; D gene: NA; CDR3 DNA: TGTGCCACCAGCACAGTCGCGTCACCCCTCCACTTT; CDR3 protein: CATSTVASPLHF
clone size: NA; V gene: TRBV4-2; J gene: TRBJ1-5; D gene: NA; CDR3 DNA: TGTGCCAGCAGCCAAGTCGGGGGGGCCGGGGGCAATCAGCCCCAGCATTTT; CDR3 protein: CASSQVGGAGGNQPQHF
clone size: few; V gene: TRBV12-3/TRBV12-4; J gene: TRBJ1-2; D gene: NA; CDR3 DNA: TGTGCCAGCAGTTTGTGGAGAGGCTACACCTTC; CDR3 protein: CASSLWRGYTF
clone size: NA; V gene: TRBV7-3; J gene: TRBJ2-1; D gene: NA; CDR3 DNA: TGTGCCAGCAGCTTAAGCCTCGGAACCAATGGGCAGTTCTTC; CDR3 protein: CASSLSLGTNGQFF
clone size: NA; V gene: TRBV6-5; J gene: TRBJ2-2; D gene: TRBD2; CDR3 DNA: TGTGCCAGCAGTTACGGCGGGGGAGGCACCGGGGAGCTGTTTTTT; CDR3 protein: CASSYGGGGTGELFF
clone size: NA; V gene: TRBV3-1/TRBV3-2; J gene: TRBJ1-1; D gene: NA; CDR3 DNA: TGTGCCAGCACCCAAAGGAGTTATCACACTGAAGCTTTCTTT; CDR3 protein: CASTQRSYHTEAFF
clone size: NA; V gene: TRBV27; J gene: TRBJ1-6; D gene: NA; CDR3 DNA: TGTGCCAGCAGTACCAGTACCCTTGGCGTTTCACCCCTCCACTTT; CDR3 protein: CASSTSTLGVSPLHF
clone size: NA; V gene: TRBV29-1; J gene: TRBJ2-1; D gene: NA; CDR3 DNA: TGCAGCGTTGAACGAGGGGGAAGGAATGAGCAGTTCTTC; CDR3 protein: CSVERGGRNEQFF
clone size: NA; V gene: TRBV27; J gene: TRBJ2-3; D gene: TRBD2; CDR3 DNA: TGTGCCAGCAGTTTAATGGGGACTAGCGGGCCCTTCACAGATACGCAGTATTTT; CDR3 protein: CASSLMGTSGPFTDTQYF
clone size: NA; V gene: TRBV4-2; J gene: TRBJ2-7; D gene: TRBD2; CDR3 DNA: TGTGCCAGCAGCCAAGCTGCTAGCGGGACGTCCTACGAGCAGTACTTC; CDR3 protein: CASSQAASGTSYEQYF
clone size: NA; V gene: TRBV28; J gene: TRBJ2-4; D gene: TRBD2; CDR3 DNA: TGTGCCAGCAGATTTACTAGCGGGGGGGCCCGCCAGGTAGCCAAAAACATTCAGTACTTC; CDR3 protein: CASRFTSGGARQVAKNIQYF
clone size: NA; V gene: TRBV28; J gene: TRBJ2-7; D gene: TRBD1; CDR3 DNA: TGTGCCAGCAGTCTCCCGGGACAGGGGGGCTACGAGCAGTACTTC; CDR3 protein: CASSLPGQGGYEQYF
clone size: few; V gene: TRBV16; J gene: TRBJ1-1; D gene: NA; CDR3 DNA: TGTGCCAGCAACCTCGGGGCCAAGCGGGACGAAGCTTTCTTT; CDR3 protein: CASNLGAKRDEAFF
clone size: NA; V gene: TRBV18; J gene: TRBJ1-4; D gene: NA; CDR3 DNA: TGTGCCAGCTCACCAGGAACTAATGAAAAACTGTTTTTT; CDR3 protein: CASSPGTNEKLFF
clone size: NA; V gene: TRBV5-1; J gene: TRBJ2-5; D gene: NA; CDR3 DNA: TGCGCCAGCAGTACCCTGGACCGGGGACAGACCCAGTACTTC; CDR3 protein: CASSTLDRGQTQYF
clone size: NA; V gene: TRBV30; J gene: TRBJ1-5; D gene: NA; CDR3 DNA: TGTGCCTGGAGTTTCGATAGCAATCAGCCCCAGCATTTT; CDR3 protein: CAWSFDSNQPQHF
clone size: once; V gene: TRBV5-1; J gene: TRBJ2-1; D gene: NA; CDR3 DNA: TGCGCCAGCAGCGTCTCGCCCGTGGGGAATGAGCAGTTCTTC; CDR3 protein: CASSVSPVGNEQFF
clone size: NA; V gene: TRBV18; J gene: TRBJ1-6; D gene: TRBD1; CDR3 DNA: TGTGCCAGCTCAATCTTACCGGGACAGCGGACACCCCTCCACTTT; CDR3 protein: CASSILPGQRTPLHF
clone size: NA; V gene: TRBV6-5; J gene: TRBJ1-2; D gene: TRBD1; CDR3 DNA: TGTGCCAGCAGTTACCCGACAGGGGTCCGAAACTATGGCTACACCTTC; CDR3 protein: CASSYPTGVRNYGYTF
clone size: NA; V gene: TRBV19; J gene: TRBJ2-7; D gene: TRBD2; CDR3 DNA: TGTGCCAGTAGTCCCCCCGGGGGGAACGAGCAGTACTTC; CDR3 protein: CASSPPGGNEQYF
clone size: NA; V gene: TRBV5-1; J gene: TRBJ2-2; D gene: NA; CDR3 DNA: TGCGCCAGCGCCCCGGGTCCCAGCACCGGGGAGCTGTTTTTT; CDR3 protein: CASAPGPSTGELFF
clone size: NA; V gene: TRBV4-2; J gene: TRBJ2-7; D gene: TRBD2; CDR3 DNA: TGTGCCAGCAGCCCGGGACTAGCGGGCGAAGGGTCCTACGAGCAGTACTTC; CDR3 protein: CASSPGLAGEGSYEQYF
clone size: few; V gene: TRBV30; J gene: TRBJ2-1; D gene: TRBD2; CDR3 DNA: TGTGCCTGGCCCGGGACTAGCGGATACAATGAGCAGTTCTTC; CDR3 protein: CAWPGTSGYNEQFF
clone size: NA; V gene: TRBV11-1; J gene: TRBJ1-1; D gene: NA; CDR3 DNA: TGTGCCAGCAGCCCTAGGGGTGAGGGTTGGTTCACTGAAGCTTTCTTT; CDR3 protein: CASSPRGEGWFTEAFF
clone size: NA; V gene: TRBV5-1; J gene: TRBJ1-5; D gene: NA; CDR3 DNA: TGCGCCAGCAGCTTTGGGGTCAATCAGCCCCAGCATTTT; CDR3 protein: CASSFGVNQPQHF
clone size: NA; V gene: TRBV7-2; J gene: TRBJ2-1; D gene: NA; CDR3 DNA: TGTGCCAGCAGCTTGGGACCTGCGTATGAGCAGTTCTTC; CDR3 protein: CASSLGPAYEQFF
clone size: NA; V gene: TRBV15; J gene: TRBJ2-7; D gene: NA; CDR3 DNA: TGTGCCACCAGAGATTGGGATGGGTCGTACGAGCAGTACTTC; CDR3 protein: CATRDWDGSYEQYF
clone size: NA; V gene: TRBV28; J gene: TRBJ2-1; D gene: TRBD2; CDR3 DNA: TGTGCCAGCAGTGGGACTAGCGGCTACAATGAGCAGTTCTTC; CDR3 protein: CASSGTSGYNEQFF
clone size: NA; V gene: TRBV6-5; J gene: TRBJ2-3; D gene: NA; CDR3 DNA: TGTGCCAGCAGCTACCCACGAGTCGGCACAGATACGCAGTATTTT; CDR3 protein: CASSYPRVGTDTQYF
clone size: few; V gene: TRBV10-1; J gene: TRBJ2-2; D gene: TRBD1; CDR3 DNA: TGCGCCAGCAGTGAAGGGACAGGGATCACCGGGGAGCTGTTTTTT; CDR3 protein: CASSEGTGITGELFF
clone size: few; V gene: TRBV29-1; J gene: TRBJ2-7; D gene: NA; CDR3 DNA: TGCAGCGTCTCCGTGCAGGCCTCCTACGAGCAGTACTTC; CDR3 protein: CSVSVQASYEQYF
clone size: NA; V gene: TRBV5-6; J gene: TRBJ2-7; D gene: TRBD1; CDR3 DNA: TGTGCCAGCAGCTCCAAGGGGGCGAGCTCCTACGAGCAGTACTTC; CDR3 protein: CASSSKGASSYEQYF
clone size: NA; V gene: TRBV19; J gene: TRBJ1-1; D gene: TRBD1; CDR3 DNA: TGTGCCAGCCAAGACAGCCCCGGGGACAGAGAAGCTTTCTTT; CDR3 protein: CASQDSPGDREAFF